This note documents a single TCR beta chain sequence. The antigen is unknown. V dropped 0 bases and J dropped 6; count of bases not matched to a gene: 5. The CDR3 length is 15 residues. Germline V gives CDR1 SNHLY, CDR2 FYNNEI. Primers included in the PCR were 60 Vbeta and 13 Jbeta primers. Here immunoSEQ multiplex PCR was the method, and the copy in TCRdb shows in-frame clones only, minus some. The profile shows under 200,000 clones, more than 80% of them singletons. The data belong to a study of cytomegalovirus exposure and HLA in healthy donors. Findings of the study overall: Later work associated 16,951 TCR beta sequences with HLA alleles at 0.05 false discovery rate. Common viral pathogens were later found to be apparently linked to several of the most significant clusters. In a later analysis, HLA-C alleles had the fewest associated TCRs, DRB1 alleles the most.

The sequenced sample was PBMCs. The rearrangement uses TRBV2 and TRBJ1-5, with TRBD1 identical over 7 bases. The TCR originated in a woman aged 50 to 60 in good health and CMV-seronegative. The CDR3 reads CASSEAKQGTQPQHF. The DNA of the CDR3 is TGTGCCAGCAGTGAAGCTAAACAGGGGACTCAGCCCCAGCATTTT.